This T cell receptor beta chain stems from a study of human T cells and chemical hapten exposure (dated by TCRdb to the early 2020s). With regard to the full study: Libraries were pooled for sequencing, and variation in per-sample TCR yields was attributed mainly to small differences in library volumes within the pool. In alopecia patients, the study followed how the peripheral blood TCR repertoire changed in vivo over primary and secondary sensitization to diphenylcyclopropenone (DPC), a hapten.

Paper-wide results and their limitations: After repeated subsampling, the strength of the expansion versus patch-test correlation and the threshold at which it became significant changed. No change with DPC sensitization was found in the number of TCRs above 1 in 1000 frequency, and no evidence of global repertoire structure alterations was found.

Total RNA was extracted from unfractionated whole blood collected in Tempus Blood RNA tubes. Five healthy volunteers acted as controls for TCR sequencing and had blood drawn at day 0, 2 weeks and 6 weeks. V lost 3 bases and J lost 1 base, and the count of bases not matched to a germline gene is 0. As encoded in the germline V gene, CDR1 is SNHLY while CDR2 is FYNNEI. The CDR3 numbers 14 residues from cysteine through phenylalanine. Just the 42-base CDR3 DNA is kept, in frame starting at base 1. Library preparation attached unique molecular identifiers to individual cDNA molecules for quantitative, reproducible TCR counting. For every blood RNA sample, sequencing covered both the TCR alpha and TCR beta chains. The authors processed their data as follows. Samples had a median of approximately 96,000 TCRs, with a range from roughly 20,000 to 700,000. V, J and CDR3 annotation of the TCR reads was carried out using the Decombinator software suite. Every sample was subsampled to the same number of TCRs (28,000) for the PS versus PT1 abundance plots. Expanded TCRs were defined as absent before sensitization and observed at least eight times at the 2-week time point. The public reads were reprocessed in TCRdb via fastp at Q25 and MiXCR, keeping in-frame beta chains. CDR3 protein sequences are deduplicated, and each keeps its most common genes and DNA. The V and J calls, along with clone size, are taken from TCRdb and not from the paper's own processing. The sample has about 120,000 distinct CDR3 sequences on record, 8% to 9.5% of them singletons. The top ten constitute about 1.4% of the sample.

This clonotype occurred many times. This clone's antigen is unknown. No base qualities exist here, and no much larger clone lies one base off it. The source material was whole blood. The receptor chain draws on TRBV2 and TRBJ2-3; 8 of the junction bases match TRBD2. The sequence was obtained from a human donor in good health. Some clones in this sample may be carry-over from other donors' samples. Donor details come from another sample of the same person, matched by shared clones. The CDR3 region reads CASSEGLGTDTQYF. In nucleotides, the sequence is TGTGCCAGCAGTGAGGGACTAGGCACAGATACGCAGTATTTT.